One and the same sample provided the 13 T cell receptor beta chains below, sequenced in a study of cytomegalovirus exposure and HLA in healthy donors. The study ran its PCR with 60 Vbeta and 13 Jbeta primers. Profiled with immunoSEQ multiplex PCR; TCRdb holds only in-frame clones, not every one. This repertoire comprises 45,000 to 70,000 clones; its ten largest clones make up 9% to 15%. The specimen was PBMCs. The receptors shown here come from a woman in her twenties or thirties in good health and CMV-seropositive.

This chain connects TRBV10-3 to TRBJ2-3; 8 bases map to TRBD2. V was pared by 0 bases and J by 2 bases, with 4 bases of the junction left unmatched. This CDR3 has 16 residues. Looked up from germline, CDR1 is ENHRY and CDR2 is SYGVKD. The CDR3 region has the DNA TGTGCCATCAGTGAGTCCGTAGCGGGGATCACAGATACGCAGTATTTT. Its protein product is CAISESVAGITDTQYF.

The chain employs TRBV4-1 and TRBJ2-1, with a possible D match to TRBD2 (6 bases). Germline loops: CDR1 MGHRA, CDR2 YSYEKL. Trimming took off 1 base at V and 7 bases at J, with 14 bases between the two ends. This CDR3 comprises 15 residues. CDR3 residues: CASSQGPRGRNEQFF. CDR3 in DNA: TGCGCCAGCAGCCAAGGTCCGCGGGGTCGTAATGAGCAGTTCTTC.

The chain joins TRBV4-1 to TRBJ2-3, with 8 bases fitting TRBD2. This CDR3 comprises 14 residues. CDR1 is MGHRA and CDR2 is YSYEKL in the germline V gene. The V segment lost 4 bases and the J segment 3 bases; nucleotides outside the gene matches: 3. DNA of the CDR3: TGCGCCAGCAGCCCCGGCGGGGGGACAGATACGCAGTATTTT. Residues: CASSPGGGTDTQYF.

V and J are TRBV14 and TRBJ1-5; D is unresolved. The CDR3 consists of 13 residues. Germline V lookup: CDR1 SGHDN, CDR2 FVKESK. V was cut by 9 bases and J by 3 bases, with 12 bases left in between. In DNA, the CDR3 is TGTGCCAGAAGAGGAGGAGTCAATCAGCCCCAGCATTTT. Its translation is CARRGGVNQPQHF.

The V and J genes are TRBV11-3 and TRBJ1-2, with D perhaps TRBD1 (6 bases). The CDR3 runs 12 residues. V was cut by 5 bases and J by 2 bases, with 6 bases left in between. Germline V lookup: CDR1 SGHNT, CDR2 YENEEA. CDR3 loop: CASSGQNYGYTF. The CDR3 DNA sequence: TGTGCCAGCAGCGGACAGAACTATGGCTACACCTTC.

This rearrangement joins TRBV6-5 to TRBJ2-1; 9 bases are shared with TRBD2. V trimming: 1 base; J trimming: 6 bases; junction bases outside the gene matches: 4. The V gene's germline CDR1 is MNHEY and CDR2 SVGAGI. The CDR3 is 15 residues long. The CDR3 DNA sequence: TGTGCCAGCAGTTACTGGGGTAGCGGGGGCAATGAGCAGTTCTTC. Its translation: CASSYWGSGGNEQFF.

V usage is TRBV25-1 and J usage is TRBJ2-3; 9 bases align to TRBD2. The CDR3 loop spans 16 amino acids. After removal of 3 bases from V and 8 bases from J, the junction contained 12 bases not matched to a gene. Germline CDR1 is MGHDK and CDR2 is SYGVNS. The CDR3 here is CASSESAGGGRVTQYF. The CDR3 DNA follows: TGTGCCAGCAGTGAGTCGGCGGGAGGGGGCAGGGTTACGCAGTATTTT.

The chain combines TRBV29-1 with TRBJ2-1; D is ambiguous. The CDR3 runs 14 residues. The V end was cut by 5 bases, the J end by 0 bases, with 11 bases between. In germline, CDR1 is SQVTM, CDR2 ANQGSEA. The CDR3 DNA sequence: TGCAGCGTTTGTATAAGAGTCTCCTACAATGAGCAGTTCTTC. Translation: CSVCIRVSYNEQFF.

This chain links TRBV15 with TRBJ2-7, with 8 nucleotides matching TRBD1. CDR3 length: 16 residues. Germline V lookup: CDR1 LNHNV, CDR2 YYDKDF (reference sequence). J gave up 7 bases and V 4 bases, and 15 bases lay outside the gene matches. CDR3 DNA sequence: TGTGCCACCAGCAAAATACCTTTGACAGGGGCGGGGGAGCAGTACTTC. Residues: CATSKIPLTGAGEQYF.

The rearrangement joins TRBV7-9 to TRBJ2-7; no firm D call. CDR3 length equals 15 residues. CDR1 is SEHNR, CDR2 FQNEAQ, per germline (reference sequence). The ends were cut back, 1 base at V and 3 bases at J, with 13 bases in the middle. The CDR3 spells CASSLVGFANYEQYF. The CDR3 DNA is TGTGCCAGCAGCTTAGTGGGCTTCGCCAACTACGAGCAGTACTTC.

The chain joins TRBV6-4 to TRBJ2-1; a possible D gene is TRBD2 (6 bases). The CDR3 has 14 amino acids. V was cut by 4 bases and J by 9 bases, with 16 bases left in between. Per the germline V gene, CDR1 is MRHNA and CDR2 is SNTAGT. The CDR3 DNA reads as TGTGCCAGCAGTGTAGATCGGGAGAAGAGTGAGCAGTTCTTC. It yields the protein CASSVDREKSEQFF.

The chain joins TRBV6-5 to TRBJ2-7, with a weak D call TRBD2 (5 bases). Per germline, CDR1 MNHEY and CDR2 SVGAGI. CDR3 length: 13 residues. Deletions cut 2 bases from V and 2 bases from J, with 7 bases between. CDR3 DNA: TGTGCCAGCAGTTACCTCGGGGCCTACGAGCAGTACTTC. Residues: CASSYLGAYEQYF.

The V gene is TRBV9, the J gene TRBJ2-3, with TRBD2 matching over 9 bases. Trimming cost V 0 bases and J 1 base; bases outside gene matches: 0. Germline V gene lookup returns CDR1 SGDLS and CDR2 YYNGEE. The CDR3 is 15 amino acids. CDR3 nucleotides: TGTGCCAGCAGCGTAGGGACTAGCGGCACAGATACGCAGTATTTT. Translating gives CASSVGTSGTDTQYF. Filled out from reference TRBV9 and TRBJ2-3, the complete variable domain reads DSGVTQTPKHLITATGQRVTLRCSPRSGDLSVYWYQQSLDQGLQFLIQYYNGEERAKGNILERFSAQQFPDLHSELNLSSLELGDSALYFCASSVGTSGTDTQYFGPGTRLTVL.